This TCR beta chain was sequenced during a study of human CD4 T cells and Enterobacteriaceae. Sorting took every CD4+ cell except CD45RA+CCR7+CD95- naive cells, reaching over 95% purity. Positive selection with CD4 and CD14 microbeads isolated CD4+ T cells and monocytes. Sorting first excluded CD8+, CD14+, CD16+, CD56+, CD19+ and CD25-bright cells. Sequenced by immunoSEQ multiplex PCR; TCRdb stores in-frame clones only, minus some. The table has some 30,000 clones, 70% to 85% seen once. CDR3 length equals 12 residues. V lost 6 bases to trimming and J lost 6 bases, with 11 bases between them. The V gene's germline CDR1 is MDHEN and CDR2 SYDVKM.

The chain combines TRBV28 with TRBJ1-1, with unresolved D. The TCR originated in a human donor in good health. Material for sequencing was memory CD4+ T cells from blood. The CDR3 DNA is TGTGCCAGCAGCGCCGATGTCCCTGAAGCTTTCTTT. Protein sequence: CASSADVPEAFF.